One TCR beta chain is described in this entry. The CDR3 has 16 residues. V shed 10 bases, J shed 4 bases, and the junction held 15 bases outside the gene matches. Germline V gene data show CDR1 as LNHDA and CDR2 as SQIVND (reference sequence). Profiled with immunoSEQ multiplex PCR; TCRdb holds only in-frame clones, not every one. The data show 600,000 to 750,000 clones, over 55% seen once. These data come from a study of shared clonotypes between healthy human individuals. In the study overall: CD4 naive and CD4 memory each took three plates per donor, while CD8 naive took two and CD8 memory one.

Specimen: memory CD4+ T cells sorted from blood. Subset given: CD45RA-negative fraction. The sequence came from a woman in her thirties in good health. V and J are TRBV19 and TRBJ2-1; 8 bases agree with TRBD2. Written as DNA, the CDR3 is TGTGCCAAAAATAAACTATGGCGGGAGGAATACAATGAGCAGTTCTTC. Amino acid sequence: CAKNKLWREEYNEQFF.